The source of this T cell receptor beta chain is a study of blood T cell repertoires in COVID-19. Study-level information: The analysed material was cDNA or gDNA that came from T cells, B-cell-depleted T cells, or PBMCs.

Assay used: immunoSEQ multiplex PCR; TCRdb lists only in-frame clones, some missing. The top ten hold roughly 10% of the sample, which has a few hundred thousand clones, about 88% seen once. V lost 5 bases and J 0 bases, leaving 17 bases between the germline ends. This CDR3 is built from 17 residues. CDR1 is LNHDA and CDR2 is SQIVND in the germline V gene (reference sequence). J is TRBJ1-5 and V is TRBV19, with D possibly matching TRBD1 (6 bases). The sequencing input was peripheral blood. This clonotype was sampled from a woman between 50 and 59 years old with COVID-19, enrolled during active disease. The CDR3 is CASSVARGPYSNQPQHF. The CDR3 DNA reads TGTGCCAGTAGTGTCGCCAGGGGCCCATATAGCAATCAGCCCCAGCATTTT.